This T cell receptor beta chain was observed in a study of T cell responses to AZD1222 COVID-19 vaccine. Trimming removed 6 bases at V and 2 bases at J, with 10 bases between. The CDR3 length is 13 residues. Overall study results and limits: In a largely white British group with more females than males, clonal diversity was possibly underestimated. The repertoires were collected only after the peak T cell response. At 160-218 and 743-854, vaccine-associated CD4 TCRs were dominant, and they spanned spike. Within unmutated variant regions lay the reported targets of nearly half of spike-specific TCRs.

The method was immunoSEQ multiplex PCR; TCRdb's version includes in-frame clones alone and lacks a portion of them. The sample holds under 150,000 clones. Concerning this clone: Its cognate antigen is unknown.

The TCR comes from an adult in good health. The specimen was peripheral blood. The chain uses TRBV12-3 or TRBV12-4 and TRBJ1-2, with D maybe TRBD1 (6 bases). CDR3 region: CASSPDRNYGYTF. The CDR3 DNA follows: TGTGCCAGCAGCCCCGACAGGAACTATGGCTACACCTTC.